The text below deals with one T cell receptor (beta chain). What it binds is not known. This CDR3 is 14 amino acids long. Germline V gives CDR1 MDHEN, CDR2 SYDVKM. J lost 5 bases, V lost 6 bases, and 3 bases had no gene match. The sample belongs to a study of beta chain features in type 1 diabetes. Study background: Examination covered over 85,000,000 sorted cells spanning all samples. Study-wide points: Lower insertion and higher deletion counts appeared at VDJ junctions in type 1 diabetes patients. Within the patient group, naive, central memory and Treg TCRB repertoires appeared more similar to each other than within healthy donors.

CD45RO/CCR7/CD25/CD127/CD95/CD27 staining was used to isolate CD4+ naive, central memory, regulatory and stem cell-like memory cells by sorting. The whole isolated RNA underwent reverse transcription, so sequencing captured expressed TCRB transcripts. Profiled with immunoSEQ multiplex PCR; TCRdb holds only in-frame clones, not every one. The table lists 200,000 to 250,000 clones, 27% of them singletons. The chain carries TRBV28 and TRBJ2-2, with 10 bases matching TRBD1. The receptor was isolated from a man under 40 in good health. Material for sequencing was central memory CD4+ T cells from blood. Here the CDR3 DNA reads TGTGCCAGCAGCGGGACAGGGGAAACCGGGGAGCTGTTTTTT. Protein product: CASSGTGETGELFF.